The 21 T cell receptor beta chains below come from one sample, sequenced in a study of blood T cell repertoires in COVID-19. This table comes from immunoSEQ multiplex PCR, and its TCRdb copy is limited to in-frame clones, with some not included. The data show about 130,000 clones, more than 75% seen once. The material sequenced was peripheral blood. These receptors were collected from a human donor in a cohort sampled during active COVID-19.

The chain has TRBV28 and TRBJ1-5; unclear D gene. Between the trimmed V and J ends, which lost 1 base and 2 bases, there was a span of 12 bases. This CDR3 is built from 16 residues. Germline lookup yields CDR1 MDHEN and CDR2 SYDVKM. DNA of the CDR3: TGTGCCAGCAGTTTATTCGGGTCGAGGGGCAATCAGCCCCAGCATTTT. This sequence encodes CASSLFGSRGNQPQHF.

V is TRBV6-5 and J is TRBJ2-6; the match to TRBD1 covers 7 bases. V shed 5 bases, J shed 4 bases, and the junction held 5 bases outside the gene matches. Germline CDR1 is MNHEY and CDR2 is SVGAGI. The CDR3 length is 15 residues. Written as DNA, the CDR3 is TGTGCCAGCAGTCCCGACAGGGCCGGGGCCAACGTCCTGACTTTC. This gives the protein CASSPDRAGANVLTF.

This sequence joins TRBV18 and TRBJ2-7; D unresolved. This CDR3 has 15 residues. Trimming pared 1 base from V and 0 bases from J, leaving 10 bases between. Germline V gene lookup returns CDR1 KGHSH and CDR2 LQKENI. CDR3 region: CASSPRQADSYEQYF. The CDR3 DNA is TGTGCCAGCTCACCACGGCAGGCAGACTCCTACGAGCAGTACTTC.

The chain combines TRBV7-3 with TRBJ1-2, with D uncertain. This CDR3 comprises 15 residues. The V end lost 2 bases, the J end lost 4 bases, and 14 bases lay between the germline ends. CDR1 is SGHTA and CDR2 is FQGTGA in the germline V gene. In DNA form, the CDR3 reads TGTGCCAGCAGCTTATCTGGCAGGCCCGGCTATGGCTACACCTTC. Translation gives CASSLSGRPGYGYTF. The variable domain in full, completed from reference TRBV7-3 and TRBJ1-2, reads GAGVSQTPSNKVTEKGKYVELRCDPISGHTALYWYRQSLGQGPEFLIYFQGTGAADDSGLPNDRFFAVRPEGSVSTLKIQRTERGDSAVYLCASSLSGRPGYGYTFGSGTRLTVV.

The chain employs TRBV11-2 and TRBJ2-5, with 9 bases that match TRBD2. The CDR3 totals 17 residues. Trimming removed 0 bases from V and 2 bases from J; junction bases left unmatched: 7. CDR1 and CDR2 (germline): SGHAT, FQNNGV. The CDR3 DNA reads as TGTGCCAGCAGCTTAGATCGCGGGAGGGCCTTACAAGAGACCCAGTACTTC. Residues: CASSLDRGRALQETQYF.

The J gene is TRBJ2-7, the V gene TRBV15, with D tentatively TRBD1 (5 bases). V lost 0 bases, J lost 0 bases, and 12 bases lay in between. Germline V gives CDR1 LNHNV, CDR2 YYDKDF (reference sequence). The CDR3 runs to 16 residues. This CDR3 reads CATSRDPQTASYEQYF. CDR3 bases: TGTGCCACCAGCAGAGACCCCCAGACAGCCTCCTACGAGCAGTACTTC.

This chain uses TRBV20-1 with TRBJ1-1; 9 nucleotides align to TRBD1. The trim removed 3 bases at V and 4 bases at J, leaving 9 bases unmatched. CDR1 and CDR2 (germline): DFQATT, SNEGSKA (reference sequence). This CDR3 region has 15 residues. In nucleotides, the CDR3 is TGCAGTGCTAGTAATCCGGGACAGGGAGGCACTGAAGCTTTCTTT. It yields the protein CSASNPGQGGTEAFF.

V usage is TRBV29-1 and J usage is TRBJ2-7, with 12 bases lining up with TRBD2. V lost 6 bases, J lost 2 bases, and 2 bases stayed unmatched. There are 13 residues in the CDR3. The V gene's germline CDR1 is SQVTM and CDR2 ANQGSEA. The CDR3: CSVLAGGAYEQYF. The CDR3 nucleotides read TGCAGCGTCCTAGCGGGGGGGGCCTACGAGCAGTACTTC.

CDR3 amino acids: CASSLGRVGRDTQYF. CDR3 in DNA: TGCGCCAGCAGCTTGGGCAGGGTAGGCAGAGATACGCAGTATTTT. The rearrangement links TRBV5-1 to TRBJ2-3, with a tentative D call TRBD1 (5 bases). The CDR3 consists of 15 residues. Trimming shortened V by 0 bases and J by 5 bases, and 13 bases separated the two germline ends. From germline, CDR1 is SGHRS and CDR2 YFSETQ.

The CDR3 sequence: CALTGIKLGFF. CDR3 nucleotide sequence: TGTGCCCTTACGGGGATAAAACTGGGTTTCTTT. The chain uses TRBV6-4 and TRBJ1-1, with unresolved D. This CDR3 spans 11 amino acids. Trimming took 11 bases from V and 13 from J, leaving 20 bases between them. Germline values: CDR1 MRHNA, CDR2 SNTAGT.

This clone was detected once. J is TRBJ2-4 and V is TRBV5-6, with D perhaps matching TRBD2 (6 bases). Germline V gene data show CDR1 as SGHDT and CDR2 as YYEEEE. The CDR3 loop spans 15 amino acids. V was clipped by 1 base and J by 4 bases, with 12 bases between them. CDR3: CASSLLSGQKNIQYF. Written as DNA, the CDR3 is TGTGCCAGCAGCTTGCTTAGCGGACAAAAAAACATTCAGTACTTC.

This clone occurred once. This rearrangement joins TRBV7-8 to TRBJ1-4; 7 bases align to TRBD1. The junction had 20 bases not matched to a gene; V was cut back by 4 bases and J by 6 bases. The CDR3 loop spans 19 amino acids. CDR1 and CDR2 from the germline V gene are SGHVS and FQNEAQ. CDR3 DNA: TGTGCCAGCAGCTCCTGGGACAGACCTTTGGGCCTGGACGATGAAAAACTGTTTTTT. This sequence encodes CASSSWDRPLGLDDEKLFF.

This chain joins TRBV20-1 and TRBJ2-1; 9 nucleotides align to TRBD2. The CDR3 consists of 15 residues. With 3 bases clipped from V and 3 bases from J, the junction kept 6 bases outside the gene matches. Germline V gives CDR1 DFQATT, CDR2 SNEGSKA (reference sequence). The CDR3 region is CSASGGTSHYNEQFF. In DNA form, the CDR3 reads TGCAGTGCTAGTGGCGGGACTAGCCACTACAATGAGCAGTTCTTC.

The chain joins TRBV6-6 to TRBJ1-2; tentatively, D is TRBD1 (5 bases). CDR1 and CDR2 (germline): MNHNY, SVGAGI (reference sequence). V gave up 6 bases and J gave up 6 bases, with 14 bases separating them. The CDR3 loop spans 13 amino acids. Written as DNA, the CDR3 is TGTGCCAGCAGAGAAACAGGCGCTGATGGCTACACCTTC. This codes for CASRETGADGYTF.

The V gene is TRBV10-1, the J gene TRBJ2-3; D possibly corresponds to TRBD1 (6 bases). Germline V gives CDR1 WNHNN, CDR2 SYGVQD (reference sequence). Deletions cut 5 bases from V and 2 bases from J, with 11 bases between. The CDR3 loop spans 14 amino acids. The CDR3 bases are TGCGCCAGCAGTAAGACAGGATCCACAGATACGCAGTATTTT. Residues: CASSKTGSTDTQYF.

V is TRBV7-8 and J is TRBJ2-5; 11 positions agree with TRBD1. V shed 3 bases and J 5 bases; nucleotides not matched to a gene: 11. CDR1 and CDR2 (germline): SGHVS, FQNEAQ. The CDR3 has 17 residues. The CDR3 here is CASSFSRTGGLGETQYF. The CDR3 DNA follows: TGTGCCAGCAGCTTCTCAAGGACAGGGGGCTTAGGGGAGACCCAGTACTTC.

The chain couples TRBV28 to TRBJ2-3, with 11 bases fitting TRBD2. The junction had 13 bases not matched to a gene; V was cut back by 6 bases and J by 5 bases. This CDR3 is 17 amino acids long. Germline assignment: CDR1 MDHEN and CDR2 SYDVKM. The CDR3 reads CASSQDRSGLAGDTQYF. In DNA form, the CDR3 reads TGTGCCAGCAGCCAGGACAGGTCCGGACTAGCGGGAGATACGCAGTATTTT. The whole variable domain, remainder taken from reference TRBV28 and TRBJ2-3, is DVKVTQSSRYLVKRTGEKVFLECVQDMDHENMFWYRQDPGLGLRLIYFSYDVKMKEKGDIPEGYSVSREKKERFSLILESASTNQTSMYLCASSQDRSGLAGDTQYFGPGTRLTVL.

CDR3 in amino acids: CASRGTAQGAFF. Here the CDR3 DNA reads TGTGCCAGTCGGGGGACAGCCCAAGGGGCTTTCTTT. The rearrangement links TRBV7-8 to TRBJ1-1; TRBD1 matches at 7 bases. The germline CDR1 and CDR2 sequences are SGHVS and FQNEAQ. J lost 11 bases, V lost 9 bases, and 12 bases had no gene match. The CDR3 is made up of 12 amino acids. The full variable domain, with the rest looked up from reference TRBV7-8 and TRBJ1-1, is GAGVSQSPRYKVAKRGQDVALRCDPISGHVSLFWYQQALGQGPEFLTYFQNEAQLDKSGLPSDRFFAERPEGSVSTLKIQRTQQEDSAVYLCASRGTAQGAFFGQGTRLTVV.

There are many counts of this clone. J is TRBJ2-3 and V is TRBV6-1, with 7 bases matching TRBD1. The J segment lost 0 bases and the V segment lost 2 bases, leaving 5 bases of the junction unmatched. Per germline, CDR1 MNHNS and CDR2 SASEGT. The CDR3 is 16 residues long. CDR3 residues: CASSERAGGSTDTQYF. The DNA for the CDR3 is TGTGCCAGCAGTGAAAGGGCAGGGGGAAGCACAGATACGCAGTATTTT.

The J gene is TRBJ2-1, the V gene TRBV27; 8 nucleotides align to TRBD2. V lost 6 bases, J lost 12 bases, and 16 bases stayed unmatched. CDR3 size: 15 residues. The germline gives CDR1 MNHEY, CDR2 SMNVEV (reference sequence). The CDR3 protein is CASRPQAGVVEAQFF. CDR3 coding DNA: TGTGCCAGCAGACCACAAGCGGGAGTTGTGGAAGCGCAGTTCTTC.

The chain carries TRBV2 and TRBJ1-1; 7 bases align to TRBD1. CDR3 length: 13 residues. After removal of 6 bases from V and 1 base from J, the junction contained 2 bases not matched to a gene. CDR1 and CDR2 (germline): SNHLY, FYNNEI. The CDR3 bases are TGTGCCAGCAGGGGGGACAGGAACACTGAAGCTTTCTTT. This encodes CASRGDRNTEAFF.